This TCR beta chain was recovered during a study of blood T cell repertoires in COVID-19. About the study: Samples representing acute and convalescent COVID-19 were sourced from the United States, Italy and Spain.

From germline, CDR1 is MNHNS and CDR2 SASEGT. V trimming: 2 bases; J trimming: 5 bases; junction bases outside the gene matches: 12. The CDR3 runs to 17 residues. Per the study methods: Reference gene primers were amplified, and this amplification served to estimate nucleated cell counts. The data were produced by immunoSEQ multiplex PCR, yet TCRdb's version contains in-frame clones alone and is incomplete. The D gene and trimming were derived from the DNA, and the V and J assignments and clone size from that table. In the table there are some 200,000 clones, 84% of which are singletons. The chain couples TRBV6-1 to TRBJ2-7, with TRBD1 identical over 10 bases. Material: peripheral blood. The source of this sequence is a human donor in a cohort sampled during active COVID-19. The CDR3: CASSEPTGGSSFHEQYF. The CDR3 coding sequence is TGTGCCAGCAGTGAACCGACAGGGGGCTCCTCCTTCCACGAGCAGTACTTC.